This is a list of T cell receptor beta chains from one sample in a study of regulatory T cells in long-lasting Graves disease. TCRdb analysed the multiplex PCR reads with MiXCR anew, one entry per CDR3 protein. The profile shows a few hundred thousand distinct CDR3 sequences, 20% to 30% of them singletons. Sample: peripheral blood mononuclear cells (PBMCs), taken when the disease was refractory, from a patient treated with antithyroid drugs. The receptors here all came from a female donor with Graves disease. Each CDR3 is given with its conserved first and last residue. D genes are given only for firm matches. The listing skips clone size in some rows; elsewhere it reads once, few, many or a size class.

v_gene,abundance,d_gene,j_gene,CDR3nt,CDR3aa
TRBV15,.,.,TRBJ2-7,TGTGCCACCAGGACCCGGTACGACTCCTACGAGCAGTACTTC,CATRTRYDSYEQYF
TRBV6-1,few,.,TRBJ1-4,TGTGCCAGCAGTGAACCGGTGGTAACTGAAAAACTGTTTTTT,CASSEPVVTEKLFF
TRBV3-1,few,.,TRBJ2-5,TGTGCCAGCAGCCAAGAAATAGGCGGCGGGGAGACCCAGTACTTC,CASSQEIGGGETQYF
TRBV28,many,.,TRBJ2-7,TGTGCCAGCCTCTCTCCGAGGGCCGAGCAGTACTTC,CASLSPRAEQYF
TRBV20-1,many,.,TRBJ2-7,TGCAGTGCTAGAGGGCCCGGGGCCTACGAGCAGTACTTC,CSARGPGAYEQYF
TRBV29-1,.,TRBD2,TRBJ2-3,TGCAGCGTTTTGGGAGGAAGTATGGGACTAGTGGGCCCCACAGATACGCAGTATTTT,CSVLGGSMGLVGPTDTQYF
TRBV5-1,many,TRBD1,TRBJ2-2,TGCGCCAGCAGCTTGGCATCGGACAGGGCAACCGGGGAGCTGTTTTTT,CASSLASDRATGELFF
TRBV7-2,.,TRBD2,TRBJ2-7,TGTGCCAGCAGCCGGGGGGGACTAGCGGGACGAGAGCAGTACTTC,CASSRGGLAGREQYF
TRBV29-1,many,TRBD2,TRBJ2-5,TGCAGCGTTGAACCTCTAGCGGGAGGGCCGGTAGGAGAGACCCAGTACTTC,CSVEPLAGGPVGETQYF
TRBV7-2,few,.,TRBJ2-2,TGTGCCAGCAGCTCACGGACGGCGGGCACCGGGGAGCTGTTTTTT,CASSSRTAGTGELFF
TRBV11-2,many,.,TRBJ2-3,TGTGCCAGCAGCCCAAACACAGATACGCAGTATTTT,CASSPNTDTQYF
TRBV20-1,many,.,TRBJ2-7,TGCAGTGCTAGAGAGTCCAGGGCTGACGACGAGCAGTACTTC,CSARESRADDEQYF
TRBV6-1,few,TRBD1,TRBJ1-5,TGTGCCAGCAGCAACACAGGGGTTAATCAGCCCCAGCATTTT,CASSNTGVNQPQHF
TRBV24-1,many,.,TRBJ1-2,TGTGCCACCAGTGATTCCATCGGTGGCTACACCTTC,CATSDSIGGYTF
TRBV30,once,.,TRBJ2-5,TGTGCCTGGAGTCCATCCGGCACCCAAGAGACCCAGTACTTC,CAWSPSGTQETQYF
TRBV5-5,.,TRBD2,TRBJ2-7,TGTGCCAGCAGCCCTGGCGGGGGTTCCCCCGAGCAGTACTTC,CASSPGGGSPEQYF
TRBV5-1,.,.,TRBJ1-2,TGCGCCAGCAGCTTCGGCGACTCTGGGAGCGATGGCTACACCTTC,CASSFGDSGSDGYTF
TRBV6-5,many,.,TRBJ1-1,TGTGCCAGCAGATACAAGAACACTGAAGCTTTCTTT,CASRYKNTEAFF
TRBV12-3/TRBV12-4,few,TRBD1,TRBJ2-3,TGTGCCAGCACCCCCGGCAGGGGGAGTAATACGCAGTATTTT,CASTPGRGSNTQYF
TRBV3-1,.,TRBD2,TRBJ2-5,TGTGCCAGCAGGCGGACTAGCGTCGAGACCCAGTACTTC,CASRRTSVETQYF
TRBV7-3,few,TRBD2,TRBJ2-3,TGTGCCAGCAGCTTATTTGGACCAGGACTAGCGGGGGCAAGCACAGATACGCAGTATTTT,CASSLFGPGLAGASTDTQYF
TRBV19,few,.,TRBJ2-2,TGTGCCAGTCGGGGGATTCTGAACACCGGGGAGCTGTTTTTT,CASRGILNTGELFF
TRBV5-4,.,.,TRBJ2-7,TGTGCCAGCAGCTTCAAATCCTCCTACGAGCAGTACTTC,CASSFKSSYEQYF
TRBV6-1,many,TRBD2,TRBJ2-7,TGTGCCACAGAGACTAGCGGGTCTTCCTACGAGCAGTACTTC,CATETSGSSYEQYF
TRBV3-1,few,.,TRBJ2-7,TGTGCCAGCAGCCCTCTCCGAGGGGTCGGCGACGAGCAGTACTTC,CASSPLRGVGDEQYF
TRBV28,many,.,TRBJ1-1,TGTGCCAGCAGTGCCCTCGAGGGGCCTGAAGCTTTCTTT,CASSALEGPEAFF
TRBV5-1,few,TRBD1,TRBJ2-7,TGCGCCAGCAGCTTACAGGGGGACACCTACGAGCAGTACTTC,CASSLQGDTYEQYF
TRBV6-1,few,TRBD2,TRBJ2-2,TGTGCCAGCAGCCCGCTAGCGGGAGGTTGGACCGGGGAGCTGTTTTTT,CASSPLAGGWTGELFF